The 7 T cell receptor beta chains reported below all come from one sample, sequenced in a study of blood T cell repertoires in COVID-19. This table comes from immunoSEQ multiplex PCR, and its TCRdb copy is limited to in-frame clones, with some not included. The data contain fewer than 350,000 clones, about nine tenths of them singletons. Sequencing was carried out using peripheral blood. These receptors were taken from a woman younger than 45 with COVID-19, enrolled during active disease.

This chain links TRBV10-3 with TRBJ2-5; 7 nucleotides line up with TRBD2. The CDR3 sequence is 13 residues long. V lost 5 bases to trimming and J lost 3 bases; unmatched junction nucleotides: 3. From germline, CDR1 is ENHRY and CDR2 SYGVKD. This CDR3 reads CAISKGLKETQYF. In DNA form, the CDR3 reads TGTGCCATCAGTAAGGGACTAAAAGAGACCCAGTACTTC.

The chain carries TRBV18 and TRBJ2-1; D might be TRBD2 (5 bases). CDR1 and CDR2 (germline): KGHSH, LQKENI. CDR3 length: 16 residues. Trimming took 4 bases from V and 8 from J, leaving 21 bases between them. The CDR3 DNA follows: TGTGCCAGCTCACTCGAAAGGAGGACCTTGGGCTATGAGCAGTTCTTC. Translated: CASSLERRTLGYEQFF.

The V and J genes are TRBV6-5 and TRBJ2-7; possibly TRBD1 for D (7 bases). Trimming left V 2 bases short and J 5 bases short, with 19 bases between. Germline CDR1 reads MNHEY; CDR2 reads SVGAGI. The CDR3 extends over 16 amino acids. The CDR3 loop is CASSYLPRTGGDEQYF. DNA for the CDR3: TGTGCCAGCAGTTACCTCCCGAGGACAGGAGGGGACGAGCAGTACTTC.

The V call is TRBV6-5, the J call TRBJ2-5; 11 bases map to TRBD1. Germline-derived CDR1 and CDR2 are MNHEY and SVGAGI. CDR3 length: 14 amino acids. Trimming cost V 6 bases and J 5 bases; bases outside gene matches: 5. CDR3 in amino acids: CASSGTGGRETQYF. The CDR3 DNA reads TGTGCCAGCAGCGGGACAGGGGGGCGGGAGACCCAGTACTTC.

CDR3 DNA: TGTGCCAGCAGTGGCCCCAATGGGCTTGAGGGATATGGCTACACCTTC. Translation gives CASSGPNGLEGYGYTF. The chain recombines TRBV6-1 with TRBJ1-2, with D hard to call. The CDR3 is made up of 16 amino acids. The germline V and J ends were trimmed by 4 bases and 5 bases, with 20 bases remaining between them. Germline CDR1 and CDR2: MNHNS and SASEGT.

The gene calls are TRBV6-2 or TRBV6-3 and TRBJ1-5; a weak D match, TRBD1 (6 bases). The CDR3 is made up of 17 amino acids. CDR1 and CDR2 from the germline V gene are MNHEY and SVGEGT. Trimming removed 0 bases at V and 5 bases at J, with 17 bases between. This CDR3 reads CASSYSKSGGRDQPQHF. CDR3 nucleotides: TGTGCCAGCAGTTACTCGAAGTCCGGGGGGCGCGATCAGCCCCAGCATTTT.

The chain employs TRBV14 and TRBJ2-7; a possible D gene is TRBD2 (7 bases). This CDR3 has 17 residues. V was pared by 5 bases and J by 0 bases, with 20 bases between. The V gene's germline CDR1 is SGHDN and CDR2 FVKESK. CDR3 nucleotide sequence: TGTGCCAGCAGCAAGTGGGAGGGCAGGGGTGTCTCCTACGAGCAGTACTTC. Translating gives CASSKWEGRGVSYEQYF.